This T cell receptor beta chain originates from a study of blood T cell repertoires in COVID-19. Study as a whole: Samples taken during acute and convalescent COVID-19 were collected in the United States, Italy and Spain.

Methods used by the authors: Amplification of reference gene primers was used by the study to estimate nucleated cell counts. The assay was immunoSEQ multiplex PCR, and TCRdb's table has in-frame clones only and misses some. V and J calls and clone size are those listed in that table; D and trimming were worked out from the DNA. The profile shows some 58,000 clones, 90% of them singletons. Germline assignment: CDR1 MGHRA and CDR2 YSYEKL. The CDR3 runs 18 residues. V was pared by 0 bases and J by 2 bases, with 13 bases of the junction left unmatched. The rearrangement uses TRBV4-1 and TRBJ2-7, with 7 bases matching TRBD2. The source material was peripheral blood. The sequence was collected from a man in his forties or fifties with acute or convalescent COVID-19. The CDR3 loop reads CASSQDKSGGSGTYEQYF. In DNA form, the CDR3 reads TGCGCCAGCAGCCAAGATAAGAGTGGCGGGAGCGGAACCTACGAGCAGTACTTC.